These 3 T cell receptor beta chains were sequenced from one sample in a study of cytotoxic CD8 clonotypes in ibrutinib-treated CLL. Libraries were prepared by immunoSEQ multiplex PCR; TCRdb keeps only in-frame clonotypes and omits some of them. The table shows fewer than 400,000 clones, with 60% to 80% occurring only once. The source was PBMCs, collected after 36 months of ibrutinib treatment. The receptors were sampled from a human donor with chronic lymphocytic leukemia.

This clone was seen more than once but under ten times. The germline gene is not matched at one end of the junction; a read error may be the cause. This rearrangement joins TRBV11-2 to TRBJ2-7; D not resolved. CDR3 length: 16 amino acids. CDR1 is SGHAT and CDR2 is FQNNGV in the germline V gene. Here the CDR3 DNA reads TGTGCCAGCAGCCCAGGCCCGCCAAGGAGCTCCGACGAGCAGTACTTC. It translates to CASSPGPPRSSDEQYF. The full variable domain, its missing parts supplied by reference TRBV11-2 and TRBJ2-7, is EAGVAQSPRYKIIEKRQSVAFWCNPISGHATLYWYQQILGQGPKLLIQFQNNGVVDDSQLPKDRFSAERLKGVDSTLKIQPAKLEDSAVYLCASSPGPPRSSDEQYFGPGTRLTVT.

The chain joins TRBV5-6 to TRBJ2-7, with 7 bases identical to TRBD1. Germline V gene sequence: CDR1 SGHDT, CDR2 YYEEEE. The CDR3 spans 13 residues. V gave up 1 base and J gave up 2 bases; unmatched junction bases: 0. The CDR3 sequence is CASSLRGPYEQYF. The CDR3 region has the DNA TGTGCCAGCAGCTTGAGGGGGCCCTACGAGCAGTACTTC.

V usage is TRBV13 and J usage is TRBJ2-2, with 7 bases matching TRBD1. The CDR3 extends over 16 amino acids. Germline V CDR1 and CDR2: PRHDT, FYEKMQ (reference sequence). After removal of 5 bases from V and 8 bases from J, the junction contained 14 bases not matched to a gene. The CDR3 DNA follows: TGTGCCAGCAGCGCAACAGGGGCTAGTGACCAGGGGGAGCTGTTTTTT. Residues: CASSATGASDQGELFF.